This T cell receptor (beta chain) originates from a study of metastatic and nonmetastatic thyroid tumors. The CDR3 contains 14 residues. Trimming pared 0 bases from V and 2 bases from J, leaving 4 bases between. CDR1 is MNHEY, CDR2 SMNVEV, per germline (reference sequence). This clone came up many times. Antigen specificity is unknown. TCRdb reprocessed the PCR reads via MiXCR. This table holds around 21,000 clones, 15% to 20% found once. Study-level findings and limits: For both blood and tumor, malignant thyroid tumors reportedly showed significantly higher TCR beta diversity than benign nodules did.

Thyroid surgery was preceded by no treatment in any patient. Sequencing was done on a sample of blood. The sequence was collected from a male donor with papillary thyroid cancer or a benign thyroid nodule (not recorded which). Some clones in this sample may be carry-over from other donors' samples. V is TRBV27 and J is TRBJ1-4; D not resolved. This chain's CDR3 is CASSLSGTNEKLFF. The DNA for the CDR3 is TGTGCCAGCAGTTTATCAGGGACTAATGAAAAACTGTTTTTT.